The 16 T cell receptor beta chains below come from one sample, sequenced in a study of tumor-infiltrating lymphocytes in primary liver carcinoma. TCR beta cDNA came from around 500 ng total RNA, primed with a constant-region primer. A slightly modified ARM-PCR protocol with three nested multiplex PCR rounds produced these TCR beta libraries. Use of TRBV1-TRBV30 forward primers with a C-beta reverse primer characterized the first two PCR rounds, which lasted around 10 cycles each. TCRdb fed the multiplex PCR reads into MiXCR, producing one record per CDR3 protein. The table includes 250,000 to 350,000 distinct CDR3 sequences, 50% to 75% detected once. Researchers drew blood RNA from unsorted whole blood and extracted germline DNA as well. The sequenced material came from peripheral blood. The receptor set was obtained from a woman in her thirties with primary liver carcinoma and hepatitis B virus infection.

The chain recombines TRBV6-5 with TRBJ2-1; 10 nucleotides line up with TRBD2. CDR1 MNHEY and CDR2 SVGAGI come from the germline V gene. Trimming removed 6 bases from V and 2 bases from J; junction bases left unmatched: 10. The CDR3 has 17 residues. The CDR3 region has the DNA TGTGCCAGCAGCACCTCGGTAGCGGGGGGTGCCTACAATGAGCAGTTCTTC. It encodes CASSTSVAGGAYNEQFF.

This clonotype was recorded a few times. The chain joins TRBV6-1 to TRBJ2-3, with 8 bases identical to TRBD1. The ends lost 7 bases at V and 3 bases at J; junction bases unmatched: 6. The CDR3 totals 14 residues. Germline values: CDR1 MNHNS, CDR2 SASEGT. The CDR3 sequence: CASNRGRNTDTQYF. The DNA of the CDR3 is TGTGCCAGCAACAGGGGGAGGAATACAGATACGCAGTATTTT.

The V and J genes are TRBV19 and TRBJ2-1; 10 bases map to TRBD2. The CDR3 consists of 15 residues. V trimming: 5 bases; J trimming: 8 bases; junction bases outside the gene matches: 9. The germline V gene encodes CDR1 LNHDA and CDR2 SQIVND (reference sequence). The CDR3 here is CASSPAGGPGYEQFF. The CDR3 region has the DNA TGTGCCAGTAGTCCAGCGGGAGGGCCCGGCTATGAGCAGTTCTTC.

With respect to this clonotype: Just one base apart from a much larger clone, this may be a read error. CDR3 protein: CSVVEALPVIDTQYF. The DNA of the CDR3 is TGCAGCGTTGTAGAAGCGCTCCCCGTAATTGATACGCAGTATTTT. This chain joins TRBV29-1 and TRBJ2-3; D unclear. Trimming removed 4 bases at V and 6 bases at J, with 20 bases between. This CDR3 contains 15 residues. Germline assignment: CDR1 SQVTM and CDR2 ANQGSEA.

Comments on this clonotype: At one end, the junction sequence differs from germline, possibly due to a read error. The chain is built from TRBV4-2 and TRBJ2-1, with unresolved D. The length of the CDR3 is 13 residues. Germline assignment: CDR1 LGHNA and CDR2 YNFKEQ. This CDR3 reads CASSYSSTNEEFF. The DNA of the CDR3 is TGTGCCAGTAGCTACAGCAGCACCAATGAGGAGTTCTTC.

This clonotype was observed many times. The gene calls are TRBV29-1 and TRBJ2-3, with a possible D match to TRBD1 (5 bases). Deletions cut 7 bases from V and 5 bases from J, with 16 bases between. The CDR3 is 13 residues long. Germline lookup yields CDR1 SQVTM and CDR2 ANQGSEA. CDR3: CSARNGAIDTQYF. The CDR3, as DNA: TGCAGCGCAAGGAATGGGGCAATAGATACGCAGTATTTT.

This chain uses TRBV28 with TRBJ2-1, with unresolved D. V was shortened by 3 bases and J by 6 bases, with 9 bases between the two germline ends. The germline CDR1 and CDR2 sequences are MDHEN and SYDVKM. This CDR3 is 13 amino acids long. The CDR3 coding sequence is TGTGCCAGCAGTTTGGGCCCCTTCAATGAGCAGTTCTTC. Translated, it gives CASSLGPFNEQFF.

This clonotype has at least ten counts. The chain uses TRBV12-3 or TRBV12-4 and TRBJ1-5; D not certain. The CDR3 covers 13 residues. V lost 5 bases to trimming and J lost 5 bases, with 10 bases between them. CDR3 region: CASSPHPDQPQHF. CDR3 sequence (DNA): TGTGCCAGCAGTCCCCACCCCGATCAGCCCCAGCATTTT.

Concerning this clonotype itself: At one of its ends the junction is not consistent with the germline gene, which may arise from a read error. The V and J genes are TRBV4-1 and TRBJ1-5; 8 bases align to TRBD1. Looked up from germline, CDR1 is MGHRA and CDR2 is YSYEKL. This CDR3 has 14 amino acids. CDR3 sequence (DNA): TGCACCAGCAGCCGACAGGGGAGCAATCAGCCCCAGCATTTT. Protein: CTSSRQGSNQPQHF.

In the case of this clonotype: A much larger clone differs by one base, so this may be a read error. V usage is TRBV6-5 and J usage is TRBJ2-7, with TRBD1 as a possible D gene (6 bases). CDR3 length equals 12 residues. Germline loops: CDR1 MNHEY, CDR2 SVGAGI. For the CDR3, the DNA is TGTGCCAGCAGTGCGGACAGCTACGGGCAGTACTTC. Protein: CASSADSYGQYF.

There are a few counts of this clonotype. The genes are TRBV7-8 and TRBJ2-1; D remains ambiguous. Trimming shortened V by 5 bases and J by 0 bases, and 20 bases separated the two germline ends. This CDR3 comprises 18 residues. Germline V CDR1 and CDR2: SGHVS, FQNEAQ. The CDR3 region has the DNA TGTGCCAGCAGCCAATACCCGCCCGGGCCAGGCTCCTACAATGAGCAGTTCTTC. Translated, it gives CASSQYPPGPGSYNEQFF. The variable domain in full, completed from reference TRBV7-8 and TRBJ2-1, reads GAGVSQSPRYKVAKRGQDVALRCDPISGHVSLFWYQQALGQGPEFLTYFQNEAQLDKSGLPSDRFFAERPEGSVSTLKIQRTQQEDSAVYLCASSQYPPGPGSYNEQFFGPGTRLTVL.

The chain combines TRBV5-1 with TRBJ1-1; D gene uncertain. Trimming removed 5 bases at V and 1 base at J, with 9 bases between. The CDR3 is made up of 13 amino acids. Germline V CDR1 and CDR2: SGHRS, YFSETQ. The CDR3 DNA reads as TGCGCCAGCAGACCCCGTACGAACACTGAAGCTTTCTTT. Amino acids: CASRPRTNTEAFF.

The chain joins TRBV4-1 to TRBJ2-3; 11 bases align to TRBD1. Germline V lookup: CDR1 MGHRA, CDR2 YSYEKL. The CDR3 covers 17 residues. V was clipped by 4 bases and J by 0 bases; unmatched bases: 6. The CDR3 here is CASSPGTGGPSTDTQYF. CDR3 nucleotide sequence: TGCGCCAGCAGCCCTGGGACAGGGGGACCTAGCACAGATACGCAGTATTTT.

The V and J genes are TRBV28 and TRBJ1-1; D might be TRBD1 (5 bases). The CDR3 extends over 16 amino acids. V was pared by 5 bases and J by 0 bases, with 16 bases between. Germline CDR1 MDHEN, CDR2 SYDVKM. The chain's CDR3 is CASSQRRGLMNTEAFF. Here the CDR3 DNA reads TGTGCCAGCAGTCAGAGACGGGGACTCATGAACACTGAAGCTTTCTTT.

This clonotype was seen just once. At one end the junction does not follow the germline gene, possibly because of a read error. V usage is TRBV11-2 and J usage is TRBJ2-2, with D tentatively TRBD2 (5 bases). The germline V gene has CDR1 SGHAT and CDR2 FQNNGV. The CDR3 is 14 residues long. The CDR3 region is CASSLREAGGELFF. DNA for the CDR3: TGCGCCAGCAGCCTAAGAGAGGCGGGCGGGGAGCTGTTTTTT.

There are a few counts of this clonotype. The CDR3 spells CASSLGQAQPQHF. The CDR3 DNA is TGTGCCAGCAGCTTGGGACAGGCGCAGCCCCAGCATTTT. The chain joins TRBV5-4 to TRBJ1-5, with D perhaps matching TRBD1 (6 bases). The CDR3 is 13 residues long. Germline V CDR1 and CDR2: SGHNT, YYREEE (reference sequence). V was shortened by 0 bases and J by 7 bases, with 8 bases between the two germline ends.